The subject of this entry is one T cell receptor (beta chain). TCRdb keeps only in-frame clones here, not all; method: immunoSEQ multiplex PCR. This sample has under 100,000 clones; more than 90% occur once, and the top ten carry more than 0.85%. This sample was taken from a study of T cell changes during pregnancy in multiple sclerosis. Germline V CDR1 and CDR2: SNHLY, FYNNEI. The CDR3 totals 15 residues. The trim removed 4 bases at V and 0 bases at J, leaving 3 bases unmatched. This sequence was found in a female donor with multiple sclerosis, enrolled in a pregnancy study. The sample here was peripheral blood, taken in the second trimester of pregnancy. The genes are TRBV2 and TRBJ1-3; TRBD1 aligns across 7 bases. CDR3 amino acids: CASSGTGFSGNTIYF. The CDR3 DNA sequence: TGTGCCAGCAGTGGGACAGGTTTCTCTGGAAACACCATATATTTT.